This TCR beta chain was sequenced in a study of cytomegalovirus exposure and HLA in healthy donors. Overall study results and limits: Association with HLA alleles at 0.05 false discovery rate was found for 16,951 TCR beta sequences in a later analysis. Many donors shared some public TCRs, even though most TCR sequences were rare. Further analysis was carried out later, and it showed several of the most significant clusters appearing linked to common viral pathogens.

The CDR3 is 15 amino acids. Losses at the gene ends were 5 bases for V and 5 bases for J; bases not matched to a gene: 10. Per germline, CDR1 SNHLY and CDR2 FYNNEI. As for this clone: What it binds is unknown.

PCR used 60 Vbeta primers and 13 Jbeta primers. TCRdb's table, derived via immunoSEQ multiplex PCR, lists solely in-frame clones and lacks some. The data contain 110,000 to 150,000 clones, roughly 70% of them singletons. Donors had nominal health at sampling but likely had unrecorded immune exposures. The rearrangement links TRBV2 to TRBJ1-2, with 8 bases identical to TRBD1. The sequence came from a woman in her fifties or sixties in good health and CMV-seropositive. The sequenced sample consisted of PBMCs. CDR3 DNA: TGTGCCAGCAGTAATACAGGGGGTGAGGTTTATGGCTACACCTTC. Its translation: CASSNTGGEVYGYTF.